This T cell receptor beta chain was recovered during a study of OX40 agonist ivuxolimab in advanced cancers. Background on the study: Three patients responded partially, comprising one with hepatocellular carcinoma and two with cutaneous melanoma.

Study observations and caveats: Clonal expansion was seen in CD4+ and CD8+ blood T cells by week 6 at 0.1 to 3.0 mg/kg. Expanded peripheral T cell antigen specificity was not determined.

Sequenced by immunoSEQ multiplex PCR; TCRdb stores in-frame clones only, minus some. The sample carries around 60,000 clones, around 84% recorded once. Remarks on this clone: Its target is not known.

V dropped 3 bases and J dropped 3; count of bases not matched to a gene: 6. The germline V gene has CDR1 KGHSH and CDR2 LQKENI. The CDR3 contains 15 residues. The sequence was obtained from an adult with an advanced solid tumor such as melanoma, head and neck, liver or kidney cancer. The chain combines TRBV18 with TRBJ2-7, with 9 bases identical to TRBD1. The sequencing here drew on CD4+ or CD8+ T cells sorted from blood, taken in a trial of the OX40 agonist ivuxolimab. CDR3 amino acids: CASSPGGTGLYEQYF. CDR3 in DNA: TGTGCCAGCTCACCTGGGGGGACAGGGCTCTACGAGCAGTACTTC.